This TCR beta chain was obtained from a study of type 1 and type 2 diabetes patients. On this clonotype itself: The target antigen is unknown.

Amplification started from genomic DNA. A primer set of 30 forward and 13 reverse primers amplified the CDR3. TCRdb analysed the multiplex PCR reads with MiXCR anew, one entry per CDR3 protein. The sample has around 300,000 distinct CDR3 sequences, more than 45% seen once. Regarding the study as a whole: Type 2 diabetes and control V and J usage correlated highly, around 0.97. Some HECs seen only in T1D might also appear in more T2D or control samples. Highly-expanded CD4+ clones were few in type 2 diabetes, median one, 3.9% of reads. Groups were not age- or gender-matched, which may bias interpretation.

The V end lost 5 bases, the J end lost 2 bases, and 13 bases lay between the germline ends. The length of the CDR3 is 15 residues. The sequenced sample consisted of peripheral blood mononuclear cells (PBMCs). The chain joins TRBV12-3 or TRBV12-4 to TRBJ1-5; D uncertain. This clonotype was sampled from a man aged 18-30 years with type 2 diabetes. CDR3 protein: CASSLRDGGNQPQHF. CDR3 coding DNA: TGTGCCAGCAGTCTCCGAGATGGCGGCAATCAGCCCCAGCATTTT.